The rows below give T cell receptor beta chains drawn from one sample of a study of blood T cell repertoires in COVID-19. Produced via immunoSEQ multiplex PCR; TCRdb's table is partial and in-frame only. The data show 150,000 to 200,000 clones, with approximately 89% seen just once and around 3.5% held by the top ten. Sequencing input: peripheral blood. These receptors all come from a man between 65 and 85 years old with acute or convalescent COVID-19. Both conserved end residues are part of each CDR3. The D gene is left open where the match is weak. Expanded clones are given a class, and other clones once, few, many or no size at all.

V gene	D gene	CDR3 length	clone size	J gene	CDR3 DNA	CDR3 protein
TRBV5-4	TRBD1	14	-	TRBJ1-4	TGTGCCAGCAGCCCGACGACCGACAGGGAAGCCCTGTTTTTT	CASSPTTDREALFF
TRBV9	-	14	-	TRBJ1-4	TGTGCCAGCAGCGTCGGAGGGACTAATGAAAAACTGTTTTTT	CASSVGGTNEKLFF
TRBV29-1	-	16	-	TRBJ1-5	TGCAGCGTTTCGCTGGGAGGGGAGGAGAGCAATCAGCCCCAGCATTTT	CSVSLGGEESNQPQHF
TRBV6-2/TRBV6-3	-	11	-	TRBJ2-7	TGTGCCAGCAGTTACCGCTACGAGCAGTACTTC	CASSYRYEQYF
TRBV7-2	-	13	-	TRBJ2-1	TGTGCCAGCAGCTTAAGACTTTACAATGAGCAGTTCTTC	CASSLRLYNEQFF
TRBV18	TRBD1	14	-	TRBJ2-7	TGTGCCAGCTCCCCTCGGACAGGGGGCTACGAGCAGTACTTC	CASSPRTGGYEQYF
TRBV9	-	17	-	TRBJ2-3	TGTGCCAGCAGCCCCCGTACTGCCGAGCGGAGCACAGATACGCAGTATTTT	CASSPRTAERSTDTQYF
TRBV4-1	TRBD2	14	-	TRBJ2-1	TGCGCCAGCAGCCGGAGCGGGGGCAGGGATGAGCAGTTCTTC	CASSRSGGRDEQFF
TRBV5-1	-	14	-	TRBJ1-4	TGCGCCAGCAGCTTTCGGGGAGGTACCGAAAAACTGTTTTTT	CASSFRGGTEKLFF
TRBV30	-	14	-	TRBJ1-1	TGTGCCTGGAGTGCTGCACAGGGGAACACTGAAGCTTTCTTT	CAWSAAQGNTEAFF
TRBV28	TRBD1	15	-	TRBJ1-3	TGTGCCAGCAGCCTACAGGGGTTAGGGGGAAACACCATATATTTT	CASSLQGLGGNTIYF
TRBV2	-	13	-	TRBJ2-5	TGTGCCAGCAGACACAGGGTAGGAGAGACCCAGTACTTC	CASRHRVGETQYF
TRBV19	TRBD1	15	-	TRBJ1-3	TGTGCCAGTAGTACGGACAGGCTTCGTGGAAACACCATATATTTT	CASSTDRLRGNTIYF
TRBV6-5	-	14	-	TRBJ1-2	TGTGCCAGCAGCCGATTTCAGGGGAACTATGGCTACACCTTC	CASSRFQGNYGYTF
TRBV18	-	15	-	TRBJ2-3	TGTGCCAGCTCACCATCCTCCTACGGGGAGGATACGCAGTATTTT	CASSPSSYGEDTQYF
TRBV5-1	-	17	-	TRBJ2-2	TGCGCCAGCAGCCAAATAGAGCAAACAGCTGGGACCGGGGAGCTGTTTTTT	CASSQIEQTAGTGELFF
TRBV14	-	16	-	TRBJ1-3	TGTGCCAGCAGCCAGTGGGGAGCAGGGGATGGAAACACCATATATTTT	CASSQWGAGDGNTIYF
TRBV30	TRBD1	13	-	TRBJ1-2	TGTGCCTGGAGTGTGCAGGGGGACTATGGCTACACCTTC	CAWSVQGDYGYTF
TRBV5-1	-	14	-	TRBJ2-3	TGCGCCAGCAGCTTTACGGGAGGCACAGATACGCAGTATTTT	CASSFTGGTDTQYF
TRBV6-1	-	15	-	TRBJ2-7	TGTGCCAGCAGTGAAGTTAGGGTACTAGTTCACGAGCAGTACTTC	CASSEVRVLVHEQYF
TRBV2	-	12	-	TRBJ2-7	TGTGCCAGCAGTAACCGGGGTGGGGAGCAGTACTTC	CASSNRGGEQYF
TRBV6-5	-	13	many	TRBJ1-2	TGTGCCAGCAGACCCCCGGAGGGCTTCGGCTACACCTTC	CASRPPEGFGYTF
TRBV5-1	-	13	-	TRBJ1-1	TGCGCCAGCAGCTTGATCCAGGACACTGAAGCTTTCTTT	CASSLIQDTEAFF
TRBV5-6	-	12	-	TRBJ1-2	TGTGCCAGCAGTAGCTTGGACTATGGCTACACCTTC	CASSSLDYGYTF
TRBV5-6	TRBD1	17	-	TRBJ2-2	TGTGCCAGCAGCGCGGACAGGGGGCGGGAGGGCACCGGGGAGCTGTTTTTT	CASSADRGREGTGELFF
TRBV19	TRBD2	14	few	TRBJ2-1	TGTGCCAGTAGTTCCCCGTCGACTAGCCATGAGCAGTTCTTC	CASSSPSTSHEQFF
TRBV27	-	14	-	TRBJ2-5	TGTGCCAAACCCACCAGGGGCCCCCCAGAGACCCAGTACTTC	CAKPTRGPPETQYF
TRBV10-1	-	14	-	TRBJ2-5	TGCGCCAGCAGTGAGTCGTGGCCAGGGGAGACCCAGTACTTC	CASSESWPGETQYF
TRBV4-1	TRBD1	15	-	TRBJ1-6	TGCGCCAGCAGCCATCCTACAGGGGGGAATTCACCCCTCCACTTT	CASSHPTGGNSPLHF
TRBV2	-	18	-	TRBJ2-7	TGTGCCAGCAGTGGGGGAGCCCGGTGGGGAGTCTCGGGGTACGAGCAGTACTTC	CASSGGARWGVSGYEQYF
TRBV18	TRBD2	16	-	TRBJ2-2	TGTGCCAGCTCACCAAGAGCGGGGGGGAACACCGGGGAGCTGTTTTTT	CASSPRAGGNTGELFF
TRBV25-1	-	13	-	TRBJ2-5	TGTGCCAGTAGACGGGGGAACCAAGAGACCCAGTACTTC	CASRRGNQETQYF
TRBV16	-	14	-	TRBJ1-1	TGTGCCAGCAGCCCAAACAGGGTGAACACTGAAGCTTTCTTT	CASSPNRVNTEAFF
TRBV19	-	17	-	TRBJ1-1	TGTGCCAGTAGTATCAACTTCGGGGGGCTAGTGAACACTGAAGCTTTCTTT	CASSINFGGLVNTEAFF
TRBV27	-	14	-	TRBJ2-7	TGTGCCAGCAGTCTCCGGCAGGGCGCCTACGAGCAGTACTTC	CASSLRQGAYEQYF
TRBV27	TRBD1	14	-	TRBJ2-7	TGTGCCAGCAGTTTAGGAGACAGGGTAGGCGAGCAGTACTTC	CASSLGDRVGEQYF
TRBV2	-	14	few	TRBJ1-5	TGTGCCAGCAGGGTGGGGCTTAGCAATCAGCCCCAGCATTTT	CASRVGLSNQPQHF
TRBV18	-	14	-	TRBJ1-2	TGTGCCAGCTCTCCCGGGTCGGAATCTGCCGGCTACACCTTC	CASSPGSESAGYTF
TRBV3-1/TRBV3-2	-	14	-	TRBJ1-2	TGTGCCAGCAGCCAAGAGACGGAGAGCGATGGCTACACCTTC	CASSQETESDGYTF
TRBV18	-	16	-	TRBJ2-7	TGTGCCAGCTCACCACCGTATAAGGGGGTGGCCTACGAGCAGTACTTC	CASSPPYKGVAYEQYF
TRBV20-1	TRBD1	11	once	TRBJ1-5	TGCAGTGCCCTACAGGGGGAGCCCCAGCATTTT	CSALQGEPQHF
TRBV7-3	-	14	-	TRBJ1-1	TGTGCCAGCAGCTTAAGGGGGCGCAGCACTGAAGCTTTCTTT	CASSLRGRSTEAFF